This T cell receptor beta chain appears in the sequencing data of a study of identical twins. In TCRdb, the 5' RACE reads were re-called with MiXCR into one record per CDR3 protein. The sample holds 500,000 to 600,000 distinct CDR3 sequences, roughly 21% seen once. Every donor was a healthy Caucasian. This CDR3 is built from 11 residues. With 6 bases removed from V and 8 bases from J, the gap between germline ends came to 8 bases. CDR1 and CDR2 from the germline V gene are SEHNR and FQNEAQ (reference sequence). This clonotype was seen just once. The sample also formed part of further work on T cells expressing NK-cell markers. That report adds: Sorted CD3+CD56-NKG2C+, CD3+CD56+NKG2C- and CD3+CD56+NKG2C+ T cells were the source of the TCR beta repertoires. One of eight sequenced donors was HCMV-seronegative; the other seven were seropositive.

The sequenced material came from CD4+ T cells sorted from blood. The TCR was taken from a woman aged 18-29 years in good health. The J gene is TRBJ2-1, the V gene TRBV7-9; a weak D match, TRBD2 (5 bases). CDR3 in amino acids: CASREGDEQFF. CDR3 nucleotide sequence: TGTGCCAGCAGAGAGGGCGATGAGCAGTTCTTC. Complete variable domain (other parts from reference TRBV7-9 and TRBJ2-1): DTGVSQNPRHKITKRGQNVTFRCDPISEHNRLYWYRQTLGQGPEFLTYFQNEAQLEKSRLLSDRFSAERPKGSFSTLEIQRTEQGDSAMYLCASREGDEQFFGPGTRLTVL.